Shown below are 9 T cell receptor beta chains from a single sample sequenced in a study of blood T cell repertoires in COVID-19 (TCRdb year 2020). Receptors were amplified or captured by the immunoSEQ multiplex PCR assay. TCRdb limited this immuneACCESS table to in-frame rearrangements with V and J called. A share of clones is missing; checked studies link under half to unresolved V genes, and the rest is unexplained. Present in this sample are approximately 500,000 clones, approximately 87% of which were seen just once. Approximately 1.8% of the sample belongs to the ten largest clones. The sequenced sample was PBMCs or T cells enriched from blood (not recorded which). Receptors were obtained from a woman between 40 and 50 years old who had recovered from COVID-19.

This rearrangement joins TRBV5-4 to TRBJ1-1; D perhaps matches TRBD1 (6 bases). The CDR3 contains 17 residues. V lost 3 bases and J 7 bases, leaving 25 bases between the germline ends. Germline CDR1 and CDR2: SGHNT and YYREEE (reference sequence). The CDR3 spells CASSSVIIGGAGGEAFF. The CDR3 DNA follows: TGTGCCAGCAGCTCCGTCATCATTGGGGGGGCGGGTGGTGAAGCTTTCTTT.

The rearrangement joins TRBV19 to TRBJ1-5; D uncertain. The CDR3 is made up of 12 amino acids. Germline CDR1 reads LNHDA; CDR2 reads SQIVND (reference sequence). V was cut by 9 bases and J by 4 bases, with 10 bases left in between. For the CDR3, the DNA is TGTGCCAGCCGAACAATGAATCAGCCCCAGCATTTT. Its protein product is CASRTMNQPQHF.

The chain carries TRBV7-2 and TRBJ2-7; 11 bases fit TRBD2. Germline CDR1 is SGHTA and CDR2 is FQGNSA. The CDR3 has 17 amino acids. The J segment lost 0 bases and the V segment lost 1 base, leaving 5 bases of the junction unmatched. CDR3 in DNA: TGTGCCAGCAGCTTAGGGACTAGCGGGTATTACTCCTACGAGCAGTACTTC. Its protein is CASSLGTSGYYSYEQYF.

The J gene is TRBJ1-1, the V gene TRBV29-1; a weak D match, TRBD1 (6 bases). The V and J ends lost 7 bases and 1 base respectively, with 13 bases between them. The length of the CDR3 is 13 residues. Germline CDR1 SQVTM, CDR2 ANQGSEA. CDR3 nucleotides: TGCAGCGGATTAGGGACACGGAACACTGAAGCTTTCTTT. Its translation is CSGLGTRNTEAFF.

V usage is TRBV19 and J usage is TRBJ2-7, with D perhaps matching TRBD2 (5 bases). The CDR3 loop spans 13 amino acids. The ends were cut back, 6 bases at V and 0 bases at J, with 9 bases in the middle. Germline CDR1 and CDR2: LNHDA and SQIVND (reference sequence). In nucleotides, the CDR3 is TGTGCCAGTAGAGCGGCGAGCTCCTACGAGCAGTACTTC. Its protein product is CASRAASSYEQYF.

The gene calls are TRBV15 and TRBJ1-1; 8 bases match TRBD1. Trimming cost V 5 bases and J 0 bases; bases outside gene matches: 2. Germline CDR1 is LNHNV and CDR2 is YYDKDF (reference sequence). CDR3 size: 14 residues. The CDR3 DNA reads as TGTGCCACCAGCGGACAGGGTTTGAACACTGAAGCTTTCTTT. This encodes CATSGQGLNTEAFF.

The V call is TRBV7-2, the J call TRBJ2-3; 7 bases are a match to TRBD1. V dropped 4 bases and J dropped 2; count of bases not matched to a gene: 6. From germline, CDR1 is SGHTA and CDR2 FQGNSA. The CDR3 is 15 residues long. The CDR3 coding sequence is TGTGCCAGCAGCTACCCGGGACAGCTCACAGATACGCAGTATTTT. The encoded protein is CASSYPGQLTDTQYF. Together with reference TRBV7-2 and TRBJ2-3, the CDR3 gives the full variable domain: GAGVSQSPSNKVTEKGKDVELRCDPISGHTALYWYRQSLGQGLEFLIYFQGNSAPDKSGLPSDRFSAERTGGSVSTLTIQRTQQEDSAVYLCASSYPGQLTDTQYFGPGTRLTVL.

This chain connects TRBV3-1 (or the pseudogene TRBV3-2) to TRBJ1-1, with a weak D call TRBD1 (5 bases). V lost 1 base to trimming and J lost 5 bases, with 20 bases between them. Germline CDR1 reads LGHDT; CDR2 reads YNNKEL (reference sequence). The CDR3 runs 17 residues. CDR3 DNA sequence: TGTGCCAGCAGCCAAGGGATGGGGGGGTCGCTGTGGACTGAAGCTTTCTTT. Translated: CASSQGMGGSLWTEAFF.

V and J are TRBV18 and TRBJ2-1, with 9 bases matching TRBD2. The CDR3 consists of 17 residues. CDR1 and CDR2 from the germline V gene are KGHSH and LQKENI. V lost 3 bases and J lost 7; bases outside the gene matches: 13. The CDR3 loop reads CASSPILSLAGPNEQFF. DNA of the CDR3: TGTGCCAGCTCACCCATACTTTCCCTAGCGGGGCCAAATGAGCAGTTCTTC.